Listed below are T cell receptor beta chains from one sample, sequenced in a study of CD8 T cells in Susac syndrome. Using its own MiXCR run on the immunoSEQ multiplex PCR reads, TCRdb lists one record per CDR3 protein. The data show around 200,000 distinct CDR3 sequences, with approximately 95% seen just once and around 0.082% held by the top ten. Sequences were obtained from CD4+ T cells from PBMCs. The receptors shown here come from a human donor with multiple sclerosis. The CDR3 runs from the conserved cysteine through the conserved F or W. Fields, in order: CDR3 protein, CDR3 DNA, V gene, J gene, clone size, D gene. The D gene is left open where the match is weak. Clone sizes are given selectively: once, few, many, or a class where the clone is expanded.

cdr3_aa: CASSQDSRYNEQFF
cdr3_nt: TGTGCCAGCAGCCAAGATAGTCGCTACAATGAGCAGTTCTTC
v_call: TRBV14
j_call: TRBJ2-1
clone_size: NA
d_call: NA

cdr3_aa: CASSAGGYGYTF
cdr3_nt: TGTGCCAGCAGCGCGGGGGGCTATGGCTACACCTTC
v_call: TRBV3-1
j_call: TRBJ1-2
clone_size: NA
d_call: NA

cdr3_aa: CSVTTPGGSYEQYF
cdr3_nt: TGCAGCGTTACCACCCCCGGAGGATCCTACGAGCAGTACTTC
v_call: TRBV29-1
j_call: TRBJ2-7
clone_size: NA
d_call: NA

cdr3_aa: CAWSALRTVGRNTIYF
cdr3_nt: TGTGCCTGGAGTGCCCTACGGACAGTCGGTCGGAACACCATATATTTT
v_call: TRBV30
j_call: TRBJ1-3
clone_size: NA
d_call: NA

cdr3_aa: CSVEDDKYTDTQYF
cdr3_nt: TGCAGCGTTGAAGATGACAAGTACACAGATACGCAGTATTTT
v_call: TRBV29-1
j_call: TRBJ2-3
clone_size: NA
d_call: NA

cdr3_aa: CASHNGQETQYF
cdr3_nt: TGTGCCAGTCACAACGGACAAGAGACCCAGTACTTC
v_call: TRBV18
j_call: TRBJ2-5
clone_size: NA
d_call: NA

cdr3_aa: CSPNRGSDNEQFF
cdr3_nt: TGCAGTCCTAACAGGGGTAGTGACAATGAGCAGTTCTTC
v_call: TRBV20-1
j_call: TRBJ2-1
clone_size: NA
d_call: TRBD1

cdr3_aa: CASSQASSGGAPYNEQFF
cdr3_nt: TGTGCCAGCAGCCAGGCCTCTAGCGGGGGGGCCCCCTACAATGAGCAGTTCTTC
v_call: TRBV3-1
j_call: TRBJ2-1
clone_size: once
d_call: TRBD2

cdr3_aa: CASSARGDEQFF
cdr3_nt: TGTGCCAGCAGTGCCCGGGGCGATGAGCAGTTCTTC
v_call: TRBV6-6
j_call: TRBJ2-1
clone_size: NA
d_call: NA

cdr3_aa: CAISGPGFSYTF
cdr3_nt: TGTGCCATCAGTGGACCAGGGTTTAGCTACACCTTC
v_call: TRBV10-3
j_call: TRBJ1-2
clone_size: NA
d_call: NA

cdr3_aa: CASSQQGASGNTIYF
cdr3_nt: TGTGCCAGCAGCCAACAGGGGGCGAGTGGAAACACCATATATTTT
v_call: TRBV5-4
j_call: TRBJ1-3
clone_size: once
d_call: TRBD1

cdr3_aa: CSARDAGQSKETQYF
cdr3_nt: TGCAGTGCTAGAGATGCGGGACAGAGCAAAGAGACCCAGTACTTC
v_call: TRBV20-1
j_call: TRBJ2-5
clone_size: once
d_call: NA

cdr3_aa: CSARVQGALGSLHF
cdr3_nt: TGCAGTGCTAGAGTTCAGGGGGCGCTGGGGTCCCTCCACTTT
v_call: TRBV20-1
j_call: TRBJ1-6
clone_size: once
d_call: TRBD1

cdr3_aa: CASSVERNTEAFF
cdr3_nt: TGTGCCAGCAGCGTAGAACGGAACACTGAAGCTTTCTTT
v_call: TRBV9
j_call: TRBJ1-1
clone_size: once
d_call: NA

cdr3_aa: CSAGGPEKLFF
cdr3_nt: TGCAGTGCTGGAGGACCTGAAAAACTGTTTTTT
v_call: TRBV20-1
j_call: TRBJ1-4
clone_size: once
d_call: NA

cdr3_aa: CASIGGDGSPLHF
cdr3_nt: TGTGCCAGCATTGGGGGTGACGGTTCACCCCTCCACTTT
v_call: TRBV25-1
j_call: TRBJ1-6
clone_size: NA
d_call: NA

cdr3_aa: CAWSQQGGYTF
cdr3_nt: TGTGCCTGGAGTCAACAGGGTGGCTACACCTTC
v_call: TRBV30
j_call: TRBJ1-2
clone_size: NA
d_call: NA

cdr3_aa: CSVAKGGNQETQYF
cdr3_nt: TGCAGCGTTGCCAAGGGGGGAAACCAAGAGACCCAGTACTTC
v_call: TRBV29-1
j_call: TRBJ2-5
clone_size: once
d_call: NA

cdr3_aa: CSATPTSGGAKFF
cdr3_nt: TGCAGTGCTACCCCGACTAGCGGGGGGGCGAAGTTCTTC
v_call: TRBV20-1
j_call: TRBJ2-1
clone_size: NA
d_call: TRBD2

cdr3_aa: CASSREGAGYGYTF
cdr3_nt: TGTGCCAGCAGTCGAGAGGGGGCCGGCTATGGCTACACCTTC
v_call: TRBV6-5
j_call: TRBJ1-2
clone_size: NA
d_call: TRBD1

cdr3_aa: CSALDSHLETQYF
cdr3_nt: TGCAGTGCTCTTGACTCGCATCTGGAGACCCAGTACTTC
v_call: TRBV20-1
j_call: TRBJ2-5
clone_size: NA
d_call: NA

cdr3_aa: CASSPDRGVKSPLHF
cdr3_nt: TGTGCCAGCTCACCGGACAGGGGAGTAAAGTCACCCCTCCACTTT
v_call: TRBV18
j_call: TRBJ1-6
clone_size: NA
d_call: TRBD1

cdr3_aa: CASTEFNTDTQYF
cdr3_nt: TGTGCCAGCACGGAGTTTAACACAGATACGCAGTATTTT
v_call: TRBV7-2
j_call: TRBJ2-3
clone_size: NA
d_call: NA

cdr3_aa: CASSVVASTDTQYF
cdr3_nt: TGTGCCAGCAGCGTAGTTGCTAGCACAGATACGCAGTATTTT
v_call: TRBV9
j_call: TRBJ2-3
clone_size: NA
d_call: NA

cdr3_aa: CASSLRWIGSPLHF
cdr3_nt: TGCGCCAGCAGCTTGAGGTGGATCGGTTCACCCCTCCACTTT
v_call: TRBV5-1
j_call: TRBJ1-6
clone_size: NA
d_call: NA

cdr3_aa: CSVEDRRGMVGYTF
cdr3_nt: TGCAGCGTTGAAGATCGCAGGGGTATGGTTGGCTACACCTTC
v_call: TRBV29-1
j_call: TRBJ1-2
clone_size: NA
d_call: NA

cdr3_aa: CASSEIGAQGNEQFF
cdr3_nt: TGTGCCAGCAGTGAAATTGGGGCGCAGGGCAATGAGCAGTTCTTC
v_call: TRBV2
j_call: TRBJ2-1
clone_size: NA
d_call: NA

cdr3_aa: CAISESTGTGIPNLDF
cdr3_nt: TGTGCCATCAGTGAGTCGACCGGGACAGGGATCCCCAACCTTGACTTC
v_call: TRBV10-3
j_call: TRBJ2-5
clone_size: NA
d_call: TRBD1

cdr3_aa: CASSQSGTQYF
cdr3_nt: TGTGCCAGCAGTCAGTCCGGTACGCAGTATTTT
v_call: TRBV6-5
j_call: TRBJ2-3
clone_size: NA
d_call: NA

cdr3_aa: CASSIPSGGDTQYF
cdr3_nt: TGTGCCAGCAGCATCCCTAGCGGGGGAGATACGCAGTATTTT
v_call: TRBV7-9
j_call: TRBJ2-3
clone_size: NA
d_call: TRBD2

cdr3_aa: CATSGGAYQPQHF
cdr3_nt: TGTGCCACCAGTGGAGGGGCTTATCAGCCCCAGCATTTT
v_call: TRBV24-1
j_call: TRBJ1-5
clone_size: NA
d_call: NA

cdr3_aa: CASSQGAPGYTF
cdr3_nt: TGTGCCAGCAGCCAAGGGGCCCCTGGCTACACCTTC
v_call: TRBV3-1
j_call: TRBJ1-2
clone_size: NA
d_call: NA

cdr3_aa: CASTLTGLRNTGELFF
cdr3_nt: TGTGCCAGCACCCTAACGGGACTTAGGAACACCGGGGAGCTGTTTTTT
v_call: TRBV3-1
j_call: TRBJ2-2
clone_size: NA
d_call: NA

cdr3_aa: CASSFRQNTEAFF
cdr3_nt: TGTGCCAGCAGCTTTAGACAGAACACTGAAGCTTTCTTT
v_call: TRBV7-9
j_call: TRBJ1-1
clone_size: NA
d_call: NA

cdr3_aa: CASRQMNSGANVLTF
cdr3_nt: TGTGCCAGCAGGCAAATGAACTCTGGGGCCAACGTCCTGACTTTC
v_call: TRBV12-3/TRBV12-4
j_call: TRBJ2-6
clone_size: NA
d_call: NA

cdr3_aa: CASSTDRAQVFLDTEAFF
cdr3_nt: TGTGCCAGCAGTACGGACAGAGCGCAAGTGTTTCTGGACACTGAAGCTTTCTTT
v_call: TRBV12-3/TRBV12-4
j_call: TRBJ1-1
clone_size: NA
d_call: NA

cdr3_aa: CSVAGQADSYNEQFF
cdr3_nt: TGCAGCGTTGCAGGACAGGCCGACTCCTACAATGAGCAGTTCTTC
v_call: TRBV29-1
j_call: TRBJ2-1
clone_size: NA
d_call: TRBD1

cdr3_aa: CASSSDGQNTEAFF
cdr3_nt: TGCGCCAGCAGCTCGGACGGCCAGAACACTGAAGCTTTCTTT
v_call: TRBV5-1
j_call: TRBJ1-1
clone_size: NA
d_call: NA

cdr3_aa: CASSVGRRANEKLFF
cdr3_nt: TGTGCCAGCAGCGTAGGCAGGAGGGCGAATGAAAAACTGTTTTTT
v_call: TRBV9
j_call: TRBJ1-4
clone_size: NA
d_call: NA

cdr3_aa: CAWSGGVSNTEAFF
cdr3_nt: TGTGCCTGGAGTGGGGGGGTATCGAACACTGAAGCTTTCTTT
v_call: TRBV30
j_call: TRBJ1-1
clone_size: NA
d_call: NA

cdr3_aa: CASSRWGAGDNEQFF
cdr3_nt: TGTGCCAGCAGCCGGTGGGGGGCCGGGGACAATGAGCAGTTCTTC
v_call: TRBV3-1
j_call: TRBJ2-1
clone_size: NA
d_call: NA

cdr3_aa: CSVKGGDTGELFF
cdr3_nt: TGCAGTGTGAAGGGAGGGGACACCGGGGAGCTGTTTTTT
v_call: TRBV20-1
j_call: TRBJ2-2
clone_size: NA
d_call: TRBD2

cdr3_aa: CAWSRAGMSGYTF
cdr3_nt: TGTGCCTGGAGTAGGGCGGGGATGAGTGGCTACACCTTC
v_call: TRBV30
j_call: TRBJ1-2
clone_size: NA
d_call: NA

cdr3_aa: CASSLVNGFNYGYTF
cdr3_nt: TGTGCCAGCAGTTTAGTTAACGGATTTAACTATGGCTACACCTTC
v_call: TRBV12-3/TRBV12-4
j_call: TRBJ1-2
clone_size: NA
d_call: NA

cdr3_aa: CASSFTPGQGSEQYF
cdr3_nt: TGTGCCAGCAGCTTTACTCCAGGACAGGGATCCGAGCAGTACTTC
v_call: TRBV7-3
j_call: TRBJ2-7
clone_size: NA
d_call: TRBD1

cdr3_aa: CSAREMQEKLFF
cdr3_nt: TGCAGTGCTAGAGAGATGCAAGAAAAACTGTTTTTT
v_call: TRBV20-1
j_call: TRBJ1-4
clone_size: NA
d_call: NA

cdr3_aa: CSVRLGPGTEAFF
cdr3_nt: TGCAGCGTTCGTCTGGGTCCGGGCACTGAAGCTTTCTTT
v_call: TRBV29-1
j_call: TRBJ1-1
clone_size: NA
d_call: NA

cdr3_aa: CAWSEGTDYGYTF
cdr3_nt: TGTGCCTGGAGTGAGGGGACCGACTATGGCTACACCTTC
v_call: TRBV30
j_call: TRBJ1-2
clone_size: NA
d_call: NA

cdr3_aa: CASSQERTSGITDTQYF
cdr3_nt: TGTGCCAGCAGCCAAGAAAGGACTAGCGGGATAACAGATACGCAGTATTTT
v_call: TRBV4-2
j_call: TRBJ2-3
clone_size: NA
d_call: TRBD2

cdr3_aa: CASSLSSGGGAFGANVLTF
cdr3_nt: TGTGCCAGCAGCTTAAGCTCCGGAGGGGGCGCATTTGGGGCCAACGTCCTGACTTTC
v_call: TRBV7-9
j_call: TRBJ2-6
clone_size: once
d_call: NA

cdr3_aa: CACHPVSYEQYF
cdr3_nt: TGTGCCTGTCATCCGGTGTCCTACGAGCAGTACTTC
v_call: TRBV30
j_call: TRBJ2-7
clone_size: NA
d_call: NA

cdr3_aa: CAWSLQVVTDTQYF
cdr3_nt: TGTGCCTGGAGTCTCCAGGTCGTCACAGATACGCAGTATTTT
v_call: TRBV30
j_call: TRBJ2-3
clone_size: NA
d_call: NA

cdr3_aa: CASSLGAGADTQYF
cdr3_nt: TGTGCCAGCAGCTTGGGAGCGGGGGCAGATACGCAGTATTTT
v_call: TRBV5-6
j_call: TRBJ2-3
clone_size: few
d_call: TRBD2

cdr3_aa: CASSFGLQQYF
cdr3_nt: TGTGCCAGCAGCTTCGGCCTTCAACAGTATTTT
v_call: TRBV7-2
j_call: TRBJ2-3
clone_size: NA
d_call: NA